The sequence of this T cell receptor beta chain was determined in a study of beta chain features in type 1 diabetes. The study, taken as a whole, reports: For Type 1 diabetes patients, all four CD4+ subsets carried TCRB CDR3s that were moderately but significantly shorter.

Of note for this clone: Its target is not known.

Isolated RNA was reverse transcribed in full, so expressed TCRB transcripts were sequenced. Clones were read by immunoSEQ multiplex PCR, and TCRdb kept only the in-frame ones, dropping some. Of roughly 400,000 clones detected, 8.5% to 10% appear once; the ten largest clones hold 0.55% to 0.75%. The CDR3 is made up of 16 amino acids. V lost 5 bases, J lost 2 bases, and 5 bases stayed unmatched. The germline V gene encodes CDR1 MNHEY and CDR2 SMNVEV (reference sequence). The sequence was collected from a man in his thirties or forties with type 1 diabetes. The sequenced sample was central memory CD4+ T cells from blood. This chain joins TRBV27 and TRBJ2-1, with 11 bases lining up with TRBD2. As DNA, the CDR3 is TGTGCCAGCAGTCTGGGACTAGCGGAGACCTACAATGAGCAGTTCTTC. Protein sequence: CASSLGLAETYNEQFF.